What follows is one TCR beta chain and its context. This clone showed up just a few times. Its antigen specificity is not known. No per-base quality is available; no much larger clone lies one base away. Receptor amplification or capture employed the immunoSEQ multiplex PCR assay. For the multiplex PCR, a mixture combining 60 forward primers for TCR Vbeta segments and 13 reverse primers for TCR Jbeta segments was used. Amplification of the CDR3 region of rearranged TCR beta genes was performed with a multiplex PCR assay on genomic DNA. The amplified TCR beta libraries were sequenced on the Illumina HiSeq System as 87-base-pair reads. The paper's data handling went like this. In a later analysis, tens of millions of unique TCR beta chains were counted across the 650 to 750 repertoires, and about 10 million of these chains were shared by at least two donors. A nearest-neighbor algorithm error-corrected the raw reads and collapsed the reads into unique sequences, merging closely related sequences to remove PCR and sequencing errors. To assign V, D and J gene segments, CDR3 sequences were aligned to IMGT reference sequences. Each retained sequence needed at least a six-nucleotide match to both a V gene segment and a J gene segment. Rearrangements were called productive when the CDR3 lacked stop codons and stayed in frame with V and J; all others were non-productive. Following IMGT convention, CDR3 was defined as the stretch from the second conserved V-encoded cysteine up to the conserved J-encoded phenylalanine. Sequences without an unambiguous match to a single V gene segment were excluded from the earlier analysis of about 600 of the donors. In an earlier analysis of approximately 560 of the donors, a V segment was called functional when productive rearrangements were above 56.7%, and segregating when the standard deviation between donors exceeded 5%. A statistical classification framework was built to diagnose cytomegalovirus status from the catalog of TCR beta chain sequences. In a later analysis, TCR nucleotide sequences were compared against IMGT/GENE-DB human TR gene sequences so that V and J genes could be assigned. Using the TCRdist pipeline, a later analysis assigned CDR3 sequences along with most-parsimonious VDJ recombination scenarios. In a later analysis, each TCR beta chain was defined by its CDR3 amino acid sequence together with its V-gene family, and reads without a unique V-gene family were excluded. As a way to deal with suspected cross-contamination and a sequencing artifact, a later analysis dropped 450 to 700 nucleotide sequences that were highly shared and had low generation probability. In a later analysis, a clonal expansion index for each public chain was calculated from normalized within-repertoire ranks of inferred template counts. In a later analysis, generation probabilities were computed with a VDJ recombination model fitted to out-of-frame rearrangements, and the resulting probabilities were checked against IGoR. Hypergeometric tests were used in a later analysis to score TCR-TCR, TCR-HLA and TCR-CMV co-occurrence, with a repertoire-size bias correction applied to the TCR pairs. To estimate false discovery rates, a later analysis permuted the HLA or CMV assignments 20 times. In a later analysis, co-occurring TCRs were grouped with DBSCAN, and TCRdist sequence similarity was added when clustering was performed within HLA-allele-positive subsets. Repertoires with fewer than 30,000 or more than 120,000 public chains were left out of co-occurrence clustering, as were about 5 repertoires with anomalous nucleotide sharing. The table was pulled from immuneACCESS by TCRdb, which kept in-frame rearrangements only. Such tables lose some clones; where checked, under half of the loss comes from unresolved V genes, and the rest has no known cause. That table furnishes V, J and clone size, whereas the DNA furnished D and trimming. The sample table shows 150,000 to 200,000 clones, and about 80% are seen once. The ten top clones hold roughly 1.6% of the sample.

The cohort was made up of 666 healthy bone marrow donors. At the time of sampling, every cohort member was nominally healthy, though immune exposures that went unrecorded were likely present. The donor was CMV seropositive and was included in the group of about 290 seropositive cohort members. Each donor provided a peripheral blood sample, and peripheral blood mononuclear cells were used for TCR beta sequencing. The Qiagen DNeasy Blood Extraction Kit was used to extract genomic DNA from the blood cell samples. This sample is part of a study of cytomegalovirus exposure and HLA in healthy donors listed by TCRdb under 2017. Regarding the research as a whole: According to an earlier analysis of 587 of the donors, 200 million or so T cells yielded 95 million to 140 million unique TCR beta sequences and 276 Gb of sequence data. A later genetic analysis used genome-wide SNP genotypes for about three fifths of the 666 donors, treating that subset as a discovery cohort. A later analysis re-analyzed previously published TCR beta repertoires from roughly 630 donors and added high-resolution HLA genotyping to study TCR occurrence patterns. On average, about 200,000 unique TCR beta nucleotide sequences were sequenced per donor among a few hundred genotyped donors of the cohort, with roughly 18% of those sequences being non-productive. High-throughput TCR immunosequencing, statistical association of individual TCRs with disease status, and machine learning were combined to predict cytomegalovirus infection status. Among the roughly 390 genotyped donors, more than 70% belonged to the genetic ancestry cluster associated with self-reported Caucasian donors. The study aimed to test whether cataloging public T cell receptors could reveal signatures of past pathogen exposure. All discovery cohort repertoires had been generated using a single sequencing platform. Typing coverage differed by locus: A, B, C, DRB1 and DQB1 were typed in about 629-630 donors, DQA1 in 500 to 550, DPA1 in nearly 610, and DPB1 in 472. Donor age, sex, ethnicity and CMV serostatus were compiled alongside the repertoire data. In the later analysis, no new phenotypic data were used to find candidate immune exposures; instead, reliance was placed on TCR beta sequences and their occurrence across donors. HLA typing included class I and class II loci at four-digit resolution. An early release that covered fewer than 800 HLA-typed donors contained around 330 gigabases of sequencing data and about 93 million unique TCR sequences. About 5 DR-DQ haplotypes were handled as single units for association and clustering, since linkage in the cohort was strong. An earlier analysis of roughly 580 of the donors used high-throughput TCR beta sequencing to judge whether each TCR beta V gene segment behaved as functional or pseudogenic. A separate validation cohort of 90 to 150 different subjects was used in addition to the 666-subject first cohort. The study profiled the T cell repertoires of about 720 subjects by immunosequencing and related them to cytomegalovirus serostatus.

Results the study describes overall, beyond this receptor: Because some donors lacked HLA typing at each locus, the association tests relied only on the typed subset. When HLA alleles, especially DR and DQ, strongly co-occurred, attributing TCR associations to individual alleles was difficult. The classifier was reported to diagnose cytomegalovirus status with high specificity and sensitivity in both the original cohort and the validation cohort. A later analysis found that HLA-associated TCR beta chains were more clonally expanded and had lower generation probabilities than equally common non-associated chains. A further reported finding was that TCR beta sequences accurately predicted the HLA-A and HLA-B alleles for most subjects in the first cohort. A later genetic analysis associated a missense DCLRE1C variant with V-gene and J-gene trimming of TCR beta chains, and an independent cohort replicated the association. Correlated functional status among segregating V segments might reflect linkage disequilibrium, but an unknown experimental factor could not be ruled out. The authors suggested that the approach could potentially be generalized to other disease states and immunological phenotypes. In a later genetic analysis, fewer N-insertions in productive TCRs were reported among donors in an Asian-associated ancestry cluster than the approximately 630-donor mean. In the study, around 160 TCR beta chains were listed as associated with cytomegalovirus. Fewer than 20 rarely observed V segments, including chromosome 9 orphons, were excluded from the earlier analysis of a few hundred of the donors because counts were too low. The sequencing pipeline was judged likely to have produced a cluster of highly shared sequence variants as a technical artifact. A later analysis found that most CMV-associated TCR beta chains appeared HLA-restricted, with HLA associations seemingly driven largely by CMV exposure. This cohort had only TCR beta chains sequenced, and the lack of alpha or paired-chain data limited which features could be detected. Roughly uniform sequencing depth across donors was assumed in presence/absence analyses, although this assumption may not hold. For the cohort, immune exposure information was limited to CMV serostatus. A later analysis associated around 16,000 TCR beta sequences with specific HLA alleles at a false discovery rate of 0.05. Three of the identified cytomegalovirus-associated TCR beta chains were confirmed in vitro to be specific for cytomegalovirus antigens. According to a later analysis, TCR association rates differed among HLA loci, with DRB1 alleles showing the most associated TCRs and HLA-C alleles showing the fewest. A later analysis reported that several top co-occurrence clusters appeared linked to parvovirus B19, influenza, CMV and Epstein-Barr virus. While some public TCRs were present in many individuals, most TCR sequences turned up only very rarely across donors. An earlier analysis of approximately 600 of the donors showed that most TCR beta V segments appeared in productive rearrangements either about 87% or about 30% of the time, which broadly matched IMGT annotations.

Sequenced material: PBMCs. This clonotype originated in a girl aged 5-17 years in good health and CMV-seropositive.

In nucleotide form, the sequence is TGTGCCAGCAGGCGCGGCGGATTTAATGAAAAACTGTTTTTT. It translates as CASRRGGFNEKLFF. The chain links TRBV7-2 with TRBJ1-4; no D segment can be confidently identified. CDR1 is given as SGHTA and CDR2 as FQGNSA, both from the germline V gene. Spanning cysteine to phenylalanine, the CDR3 consists of 14 amino acids. Only the CDR3 part of the read is kept: 42 bases, read in frame from the first base. V gives up 6 bases and J gives up 4 bases, and the segment between their germline ends measures 12 bases.